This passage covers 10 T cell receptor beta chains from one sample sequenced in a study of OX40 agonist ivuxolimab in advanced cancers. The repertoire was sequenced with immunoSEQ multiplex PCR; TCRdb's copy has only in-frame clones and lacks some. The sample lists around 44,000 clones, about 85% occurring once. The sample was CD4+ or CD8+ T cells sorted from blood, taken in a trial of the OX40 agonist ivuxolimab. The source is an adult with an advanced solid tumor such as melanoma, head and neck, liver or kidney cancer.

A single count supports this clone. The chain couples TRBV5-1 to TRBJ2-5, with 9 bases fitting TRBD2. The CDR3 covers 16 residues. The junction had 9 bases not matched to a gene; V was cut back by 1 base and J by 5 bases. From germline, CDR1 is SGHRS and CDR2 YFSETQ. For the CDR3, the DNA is TGCGCCAGCAGCTTGTTACCTAGCGGGAATAGGGAGACCCAGTACTTC. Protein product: CASSLLPSGNRETQYF.

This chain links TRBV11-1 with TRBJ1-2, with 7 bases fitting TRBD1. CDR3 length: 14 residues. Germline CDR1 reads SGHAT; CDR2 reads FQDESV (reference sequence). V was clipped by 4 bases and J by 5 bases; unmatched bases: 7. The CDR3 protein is CASSSRGTEYGYTF. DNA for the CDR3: TGTGCCAGCAGCTCCCGGGGGACAGAGTATGGCTACACCTTC.

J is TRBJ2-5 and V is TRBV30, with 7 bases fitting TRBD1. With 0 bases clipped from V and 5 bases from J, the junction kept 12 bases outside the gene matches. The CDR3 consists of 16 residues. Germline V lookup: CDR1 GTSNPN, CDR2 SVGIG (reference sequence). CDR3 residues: CAWSVRKGASGETQYF. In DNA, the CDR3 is TGTGCCTGGAGTGTCAGAAAGGGGGCGTCGGGGGAGACCCAGTACTTC.

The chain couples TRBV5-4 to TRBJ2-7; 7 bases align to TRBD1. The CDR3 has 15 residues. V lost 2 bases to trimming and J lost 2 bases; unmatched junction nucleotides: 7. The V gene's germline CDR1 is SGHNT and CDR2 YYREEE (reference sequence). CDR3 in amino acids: CASSLRTGATYEQYF. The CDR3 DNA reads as TGTGCCAGCAGCTTACGGACAGGAGCAACCTACGAGCAGTACTTC.

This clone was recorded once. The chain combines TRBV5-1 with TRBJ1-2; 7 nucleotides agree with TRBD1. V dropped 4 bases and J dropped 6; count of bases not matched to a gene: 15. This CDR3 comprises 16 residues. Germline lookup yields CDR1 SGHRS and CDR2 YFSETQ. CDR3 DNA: TGCGCCAGCAGCAACCACTTCCAGCAGACAGGGAATGGCTACACCTTC. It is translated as CASSNHFQQTGNGYTF.

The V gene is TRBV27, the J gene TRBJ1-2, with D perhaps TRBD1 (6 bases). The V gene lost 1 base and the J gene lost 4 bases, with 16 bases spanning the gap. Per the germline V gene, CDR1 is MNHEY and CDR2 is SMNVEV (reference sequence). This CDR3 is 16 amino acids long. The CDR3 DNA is TGTGCCAGCAGTTTATACGGGGCAGGGGCTGGCTATGGCTACACCTTC. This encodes CASSLYGAGAGYGYTF.

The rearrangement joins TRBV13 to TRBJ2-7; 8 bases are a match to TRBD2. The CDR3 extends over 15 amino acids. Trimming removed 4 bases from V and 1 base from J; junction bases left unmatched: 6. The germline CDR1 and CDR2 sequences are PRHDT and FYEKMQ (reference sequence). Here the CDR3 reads CASSYRGGGSYEQYF. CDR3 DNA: TGTGCCAGCAGCTATCGGGGGGGTGGGTCCTACGAGCAGTACTTC.

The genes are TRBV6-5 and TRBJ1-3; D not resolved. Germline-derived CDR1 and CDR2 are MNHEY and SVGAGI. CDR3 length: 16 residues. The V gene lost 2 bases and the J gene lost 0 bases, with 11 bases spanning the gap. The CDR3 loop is CASSYTVSNSGNTIYF. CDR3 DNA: TGTGCCAGCAGTTACACGGTCTCCAACTCTGGAAACACCATATATTTT.

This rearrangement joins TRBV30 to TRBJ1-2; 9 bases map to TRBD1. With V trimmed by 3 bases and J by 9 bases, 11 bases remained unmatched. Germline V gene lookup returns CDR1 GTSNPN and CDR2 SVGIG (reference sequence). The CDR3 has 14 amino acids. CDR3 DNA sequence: TGTGCCTGGAGAAGGGACAGGGCCAATCCTAGCTACACCTTC. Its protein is CAWRRDRANPSYTF.

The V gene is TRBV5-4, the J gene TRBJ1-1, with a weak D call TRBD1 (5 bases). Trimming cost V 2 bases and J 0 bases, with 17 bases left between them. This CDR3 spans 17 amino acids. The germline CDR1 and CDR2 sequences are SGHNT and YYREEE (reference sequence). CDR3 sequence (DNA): TGTGCCAGCAGCTTAAAGATCAACAGGTTATTGAACACTGAAGCTTTCTTT. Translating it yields CASSLKINRLLNTEAFF.